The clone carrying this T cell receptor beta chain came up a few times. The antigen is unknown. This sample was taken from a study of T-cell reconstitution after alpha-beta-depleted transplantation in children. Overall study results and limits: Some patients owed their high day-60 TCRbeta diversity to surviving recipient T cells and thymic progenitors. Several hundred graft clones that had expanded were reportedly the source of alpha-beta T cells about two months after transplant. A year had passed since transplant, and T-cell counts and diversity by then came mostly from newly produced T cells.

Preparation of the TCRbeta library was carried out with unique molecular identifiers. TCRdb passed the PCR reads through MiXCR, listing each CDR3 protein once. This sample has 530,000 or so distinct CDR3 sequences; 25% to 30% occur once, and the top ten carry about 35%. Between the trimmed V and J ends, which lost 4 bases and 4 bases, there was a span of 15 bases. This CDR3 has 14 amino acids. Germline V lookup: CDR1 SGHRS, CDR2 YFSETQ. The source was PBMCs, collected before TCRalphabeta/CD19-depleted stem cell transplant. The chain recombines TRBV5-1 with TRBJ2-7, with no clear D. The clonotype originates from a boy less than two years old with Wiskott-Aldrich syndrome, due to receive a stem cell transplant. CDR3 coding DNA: TGCGCCAGCAGCCCGGAACCCGGGCGTTACGAGCAGTACTTC. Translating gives CASSPEPGRYEQYF. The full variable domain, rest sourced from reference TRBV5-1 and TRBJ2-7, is KAGVTQTPRYLIKTRGQQVTLSCSPISGHRSVSWYQQTPGQGLQFLFEYFSETQRNKGNFPGRFSGRQFSNSRSEMNVSTLELGDSALYLCASSPEPGRYEQYFGPGTRLTVT.